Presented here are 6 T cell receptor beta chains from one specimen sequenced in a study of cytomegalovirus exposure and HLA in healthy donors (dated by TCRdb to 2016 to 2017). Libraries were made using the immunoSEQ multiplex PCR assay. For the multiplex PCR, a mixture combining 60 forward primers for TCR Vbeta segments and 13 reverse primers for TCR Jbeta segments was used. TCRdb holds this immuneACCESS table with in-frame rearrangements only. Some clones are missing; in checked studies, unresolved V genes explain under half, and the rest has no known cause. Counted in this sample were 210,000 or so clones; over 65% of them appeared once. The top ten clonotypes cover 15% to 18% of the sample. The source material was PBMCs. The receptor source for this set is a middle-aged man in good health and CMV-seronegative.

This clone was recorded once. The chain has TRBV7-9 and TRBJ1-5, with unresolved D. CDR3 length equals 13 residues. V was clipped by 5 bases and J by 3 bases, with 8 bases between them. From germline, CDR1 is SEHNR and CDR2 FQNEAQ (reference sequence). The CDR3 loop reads CASSNSLNQPQHF. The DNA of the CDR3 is TGTGCCAGCAGCAACAGCCTCAATCAGCCCCAGCATTTT.

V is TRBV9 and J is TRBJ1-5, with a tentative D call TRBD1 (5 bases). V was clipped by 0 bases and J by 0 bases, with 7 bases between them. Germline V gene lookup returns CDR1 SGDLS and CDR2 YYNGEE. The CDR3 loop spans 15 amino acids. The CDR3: CASSVEGNSNQPQHF. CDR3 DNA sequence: TGTGCCAGCAGCGTAGAGGGGAATAGCAATCAGCCCCAGCATTTT.

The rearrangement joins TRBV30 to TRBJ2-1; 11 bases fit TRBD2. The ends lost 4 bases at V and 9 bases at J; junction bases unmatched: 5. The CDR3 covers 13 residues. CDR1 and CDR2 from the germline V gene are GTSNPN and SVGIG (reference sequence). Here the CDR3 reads CAWTLAGGGEQFF. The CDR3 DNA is TGTGCCTGGACCCTAGCGGGAGGCGGTGAGCAGTTCTTC.

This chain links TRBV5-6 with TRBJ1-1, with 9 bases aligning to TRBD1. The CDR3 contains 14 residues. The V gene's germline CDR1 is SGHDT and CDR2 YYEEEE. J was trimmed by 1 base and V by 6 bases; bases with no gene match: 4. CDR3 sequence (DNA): TGTGCCAGCAAGACAGGGGGTACGAACACTGAAGCTTTCTTT. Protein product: CASKTGGTNTEAFF.

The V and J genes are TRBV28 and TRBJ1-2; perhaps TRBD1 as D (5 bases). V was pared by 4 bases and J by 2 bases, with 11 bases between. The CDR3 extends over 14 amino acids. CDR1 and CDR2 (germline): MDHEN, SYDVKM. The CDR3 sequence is CASSSGTFNYGYTF. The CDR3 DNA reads TGTGCCAGCAGTTCTGGGACTTTCAACTATGGCTACACCTTC.

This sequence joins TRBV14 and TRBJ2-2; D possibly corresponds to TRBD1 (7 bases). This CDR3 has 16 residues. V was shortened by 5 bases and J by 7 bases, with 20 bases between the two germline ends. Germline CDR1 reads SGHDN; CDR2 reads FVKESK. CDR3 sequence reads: CASSSRGDSRRGELFF. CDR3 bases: TGTGCCAGCAGCTCGAGGGGGGACAGCCGCCGCGGGGAGCTGTTTTTT. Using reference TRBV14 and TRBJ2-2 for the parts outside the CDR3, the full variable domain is EAGVTQFPSHSVIEKGQTVTLRCDPISGHDNLYWYRRVMGKEIKFLLHFVKESKQDESGMPNNRFLAERTGGTYSTLKVQPAELEDSGVYFCASSSRGDSRRGELFFGEGSRLTVL.